The clone carrying this T cell receptor (beta chain) has ten or more counts. The data were obtained in a study of blood T cells in healthy people across ages. Next came a second PCR, run for roughly 6 to 11 cycles, which used a sample-barcoded 5' primer along with a J-beta primer mix. TCRdb analysed the 5' RACE reads with MiXCR anew, one entry per CDR3 protein. Of about 810,000 distinct CDR3 sequences in the sample, about 37% were seen once. The sample comprised blood. This TCR came from a man aged 18 to 29 in good health.

CDR3 DNA: TGCAGCGTCGATATTAGCGGGGTCGGTAGTTACGAGCAGTACTTC. It codes for CSVDISGVGSYEQYF. The V call is TRBV29-1, the J call TRBJ2-7; 8 positions agree with TRBD2. Unmatched junction bases numbered 14, after V lost 6 bases and J lost 4 bases. Germline V gives CDR1 SQVTM, CDR2 ANQGSEA. The CDR3 has 15 residues.